A selection of T cell receptor beta chains follows, all from one sample in a study of T cell responses to AZD1222 COVID-19 vaccine. The protocol was immunoSEQ multiplex PCR, while the TCRdb copy is restricted to in-frame clones and leaves out a portion. Of more than 75,000 clones listed, 92% are singletons. The input for sequencing was peripheral blood, taken on day 0 of AZD1222 vaccination. These receptors came from an adult in good health. Both conserved end residues are part of each CDR3. The order of the fields is D gene, J gene, V gene, clone size, CDR3 DNA, CDR3 protein. The D gene is left open where the match is weak. Where a row states a size, it is once, few, many or the class of an expanded clone; other rows omit it.

-	TRBJ2-7	TRBV6-5	-	TGTGCCAGCAGTCCTCTCTCCTACGAGCAGTACTTC	CASSPLSYEQYF
-	TRBJ1-4	TRBV30	-	TGTGCCTGGAGGGGGCCGGCGCTTACCGGTGAAAAACTGTTTTTT	CAWRGPALTGEKLFF
TRBD1	TRBJ1-1	TRBV18	-	TGTGCCAGCTCACCGGGACAGGGGGGGTTCGGAGCTTTCTTT	CASSPGQGGFGAFF
TRBD2	TRBJ2-2	TRBV5-1	once	TGCGCCAGCCGGGAGGGGTCTACGACCGGGGAGCTGTTTTTT	CASREGSTTGELFF
TRBD1	TRBJ1-5	TRBV6-5	few	TGTGCCAGCAAAGGCGGGACAGGGGGCGGGCAGCCCCAGCATTTT	CASKGGTGGGQPQHF
-	TRBJ1-2	TRBV5-1	once	TGCGCCAGCAGCTTGGAAGACTATGGCTACACCTTC	CASSLEDYGYTF
-	TRBJ1-2	TRBV3-1/TRBV3-2	-	TGTGCCAGCAGCTCCCGTAGCAGGGAGGATGGCTACACCTTC	CASSSRSREDGYTF
-	TRBJ1-1	TRBV10-2	medium-sized	TGCGCCAGCTCCGACATATTAGAAGCTTTCTTT	CASSDILEAFF
-	TRBJ2-7	TRBV19	few	TGTGCCAGTAGTCAACAGACCCCCTACGAGCAGTACTTC	CASSQQTPYEQYF
-	TRBJ2-1	TRBV4-3	-	TGCGCCAGCAGCCAAGAATTGCGTTCCAATGAGCAGTTCTTC	CASSQELRSNEQFF
-	TRBJ2-3	TRBV23-1	-	TGCGCCGGAAGAGATACGCAGTATTTT	CAGRDTQYF
-	TRBJ1-2	TRBV28	-	TGTGCCAGCAGTTTAGGAGGCTATGGCTACACCTTC	CASSLGGYGYTF
-	TRBJ2-3	TRBV27	-	TGTGCCAGCAGTTCCCTCCCCCACAGCCGAGTGAGCACAGATACGCAGTATTTT	CASSSLPHSRVSTDTQYF
-	TRBJ1-1	TRBV7-8	-	TGTGCCAGCAGCTTAGCGATCTGGCGCCCGAACAAAGGAGCTTTCTTT	CASSLAIWRPNKGAFF
TRBD2	TRBJ2-1	TRBV3-1/TRBV3-2	-	TGTGCCAGCAGTCAACAACTAGCGGGCATTTACAATGAGCAGTTCTTC	CASSQQLAGIYNEQFF